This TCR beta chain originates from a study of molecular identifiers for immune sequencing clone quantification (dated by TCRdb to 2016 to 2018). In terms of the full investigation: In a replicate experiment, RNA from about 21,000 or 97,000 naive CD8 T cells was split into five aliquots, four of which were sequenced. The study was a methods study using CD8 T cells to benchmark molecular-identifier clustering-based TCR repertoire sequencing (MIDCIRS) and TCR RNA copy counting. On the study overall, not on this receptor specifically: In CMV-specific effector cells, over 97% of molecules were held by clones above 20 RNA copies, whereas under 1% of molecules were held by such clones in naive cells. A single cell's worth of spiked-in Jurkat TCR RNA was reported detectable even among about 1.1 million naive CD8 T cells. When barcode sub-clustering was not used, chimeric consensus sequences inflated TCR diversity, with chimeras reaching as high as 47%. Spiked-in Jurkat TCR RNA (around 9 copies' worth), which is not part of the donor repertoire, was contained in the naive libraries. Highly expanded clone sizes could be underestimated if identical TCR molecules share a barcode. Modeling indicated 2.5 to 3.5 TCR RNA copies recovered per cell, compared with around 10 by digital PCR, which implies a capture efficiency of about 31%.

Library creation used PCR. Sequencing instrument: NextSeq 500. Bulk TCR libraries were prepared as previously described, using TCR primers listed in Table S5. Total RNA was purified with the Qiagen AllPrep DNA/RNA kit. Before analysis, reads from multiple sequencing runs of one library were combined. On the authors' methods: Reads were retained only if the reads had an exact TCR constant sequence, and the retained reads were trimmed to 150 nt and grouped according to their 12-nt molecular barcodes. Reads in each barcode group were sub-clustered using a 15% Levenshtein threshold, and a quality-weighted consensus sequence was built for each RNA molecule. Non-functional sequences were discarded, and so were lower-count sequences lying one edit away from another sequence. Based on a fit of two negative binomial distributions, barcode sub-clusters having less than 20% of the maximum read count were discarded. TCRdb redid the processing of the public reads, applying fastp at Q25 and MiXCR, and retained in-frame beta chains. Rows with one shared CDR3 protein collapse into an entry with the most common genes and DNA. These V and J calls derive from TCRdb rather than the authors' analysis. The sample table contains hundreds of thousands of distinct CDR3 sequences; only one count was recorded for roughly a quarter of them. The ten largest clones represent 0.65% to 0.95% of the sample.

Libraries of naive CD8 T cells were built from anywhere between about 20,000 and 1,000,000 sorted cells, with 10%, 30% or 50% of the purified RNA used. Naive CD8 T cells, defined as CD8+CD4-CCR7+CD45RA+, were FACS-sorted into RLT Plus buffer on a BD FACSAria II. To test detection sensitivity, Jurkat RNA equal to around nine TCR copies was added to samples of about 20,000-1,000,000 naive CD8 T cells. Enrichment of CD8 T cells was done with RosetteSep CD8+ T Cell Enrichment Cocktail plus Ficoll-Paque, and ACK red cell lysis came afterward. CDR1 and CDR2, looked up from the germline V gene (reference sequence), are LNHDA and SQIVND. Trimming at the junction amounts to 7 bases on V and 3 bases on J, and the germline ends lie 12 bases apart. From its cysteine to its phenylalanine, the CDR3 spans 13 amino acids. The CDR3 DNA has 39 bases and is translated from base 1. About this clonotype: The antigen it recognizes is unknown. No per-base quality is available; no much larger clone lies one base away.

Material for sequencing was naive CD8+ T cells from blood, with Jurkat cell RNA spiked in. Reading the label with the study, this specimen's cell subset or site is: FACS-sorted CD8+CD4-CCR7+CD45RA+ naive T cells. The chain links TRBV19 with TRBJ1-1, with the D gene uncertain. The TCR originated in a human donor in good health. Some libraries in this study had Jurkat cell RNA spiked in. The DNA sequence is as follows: TGTGCCAGTACCAACACGGCGGACACTGAAGCTTTCTTT. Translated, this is CASTNTADTEAFF.